These 2 T cell receptor beta chains were all obtained from the same sample, sequenced in a study of molecular identifiers for immune sequencing clone quantification. MiXCR was run by TCRdb on the PCR reads, yielding one entry per CDR3 protein. The repertoire holds about 35,000 distinct CDR3 sequences, 19% seen once, with more than 0.95% in the top ten. Sequencing was performed on naive CD8+ T cells from blood, with Jurkat cell RNA spiked in. As to subset: FACS-sorted CD8+CD4-CCR7+CD45RA+ naive T cells. The receptor source for this set is a human donor in good health. Some libraries in this study had Jurkat cell RNA spiked in.

This clonotype was picked up many times. The chain couples TRBV4-1 to TRBJ2-7, with 7 positions matching TRBD1. Trimming at V came to 0 bases and at J to 3 bases, leaving 5 bases not matched to a gene. The germline gives CDR1 MGHRA, CDR2 YSYEKL. The CDR3 length is 15 residues. The CDR3 coding sequence is TGCGCCAGCAGCCAAGAGAGGGGACAGAACTACGAGCAGTACTTC. This sequence encodes CASSQERGQNYEQYF.

This clonotype was seen a handful of times. A much larger clone differs by one base, so this may be a read error. The rearrangement links TRBV4-3 to TRBJ2-1; 8 bases align to TRBD2. The germline V gene encodes CDR1 LGHNA and CDR2 YSLEER. The CDR3 has 16 residues. V was clipped by 4 bases and J by 7 bases; unmatched bases: 12. The CDR3, as DNA: TGCGCCAGCAGCCGCAGCCAGGACGGGGGGGAGAATGAGCAGTTCTTC. Protein: CASSRSQDGGENEQFF.